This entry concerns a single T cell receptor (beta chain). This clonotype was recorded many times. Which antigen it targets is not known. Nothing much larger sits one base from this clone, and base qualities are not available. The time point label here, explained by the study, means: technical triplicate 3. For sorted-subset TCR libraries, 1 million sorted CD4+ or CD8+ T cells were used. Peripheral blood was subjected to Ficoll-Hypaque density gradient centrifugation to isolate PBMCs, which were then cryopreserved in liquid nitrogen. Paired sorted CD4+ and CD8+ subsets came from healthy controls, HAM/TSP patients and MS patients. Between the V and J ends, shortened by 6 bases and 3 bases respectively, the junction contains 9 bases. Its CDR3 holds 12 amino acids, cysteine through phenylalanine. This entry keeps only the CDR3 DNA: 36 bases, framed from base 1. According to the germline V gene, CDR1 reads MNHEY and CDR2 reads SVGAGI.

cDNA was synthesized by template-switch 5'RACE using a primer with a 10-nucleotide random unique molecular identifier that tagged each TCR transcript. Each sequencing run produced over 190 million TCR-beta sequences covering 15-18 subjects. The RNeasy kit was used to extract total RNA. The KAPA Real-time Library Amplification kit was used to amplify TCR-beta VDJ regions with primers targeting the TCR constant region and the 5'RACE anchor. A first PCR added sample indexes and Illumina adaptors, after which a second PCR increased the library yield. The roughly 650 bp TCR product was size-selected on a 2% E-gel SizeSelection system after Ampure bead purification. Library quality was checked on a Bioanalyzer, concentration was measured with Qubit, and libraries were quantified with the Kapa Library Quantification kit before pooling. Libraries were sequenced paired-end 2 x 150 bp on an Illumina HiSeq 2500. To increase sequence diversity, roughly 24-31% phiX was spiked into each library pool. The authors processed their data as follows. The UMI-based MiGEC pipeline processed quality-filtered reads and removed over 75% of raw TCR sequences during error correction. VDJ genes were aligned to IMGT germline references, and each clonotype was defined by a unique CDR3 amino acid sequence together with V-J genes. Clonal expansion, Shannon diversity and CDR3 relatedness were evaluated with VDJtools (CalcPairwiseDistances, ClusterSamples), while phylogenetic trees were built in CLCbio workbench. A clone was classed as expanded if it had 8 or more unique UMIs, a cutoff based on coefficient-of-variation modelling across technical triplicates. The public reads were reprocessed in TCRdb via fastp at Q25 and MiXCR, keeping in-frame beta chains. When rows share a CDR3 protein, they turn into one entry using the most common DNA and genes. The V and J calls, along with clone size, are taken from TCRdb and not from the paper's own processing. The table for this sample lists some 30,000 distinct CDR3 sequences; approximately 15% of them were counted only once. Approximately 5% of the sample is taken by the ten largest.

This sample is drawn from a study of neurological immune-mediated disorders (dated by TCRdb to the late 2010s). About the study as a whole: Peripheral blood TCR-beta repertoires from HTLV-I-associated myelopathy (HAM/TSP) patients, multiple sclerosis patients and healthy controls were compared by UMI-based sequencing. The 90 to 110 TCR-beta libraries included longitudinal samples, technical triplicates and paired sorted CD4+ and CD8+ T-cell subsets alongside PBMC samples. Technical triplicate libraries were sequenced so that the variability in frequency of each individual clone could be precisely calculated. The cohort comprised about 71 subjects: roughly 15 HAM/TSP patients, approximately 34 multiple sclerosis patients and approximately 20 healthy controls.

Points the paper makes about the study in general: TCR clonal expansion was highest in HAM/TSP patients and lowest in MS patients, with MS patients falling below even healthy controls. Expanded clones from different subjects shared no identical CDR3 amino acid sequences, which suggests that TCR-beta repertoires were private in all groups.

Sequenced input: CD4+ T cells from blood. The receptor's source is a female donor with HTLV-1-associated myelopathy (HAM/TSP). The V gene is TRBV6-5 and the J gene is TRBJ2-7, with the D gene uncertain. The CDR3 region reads CASRATVYEQYF. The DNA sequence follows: TGTGCCAGCAGGGCGACTGTCTACGAGCAGTACTTC.